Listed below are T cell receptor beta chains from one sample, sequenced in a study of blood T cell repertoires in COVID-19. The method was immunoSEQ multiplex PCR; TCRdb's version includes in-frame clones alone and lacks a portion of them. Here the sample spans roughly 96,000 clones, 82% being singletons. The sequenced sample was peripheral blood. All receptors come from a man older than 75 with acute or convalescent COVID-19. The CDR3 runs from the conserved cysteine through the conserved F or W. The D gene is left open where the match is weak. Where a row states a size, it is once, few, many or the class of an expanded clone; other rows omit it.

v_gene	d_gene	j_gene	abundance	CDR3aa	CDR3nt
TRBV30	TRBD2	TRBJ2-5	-	CAWSERAGYQETQYF	TGTGCCTGGAGTGAACGAGCGGGGTACCAAGAGACCCAGTACTTC
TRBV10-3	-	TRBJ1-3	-	CAISDQGTGNTIYF	TGTGCCATCAGTGATCAGGGTACTGGAAACACCATATATTTT
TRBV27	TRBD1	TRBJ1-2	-	CASSRGTGSYGYTF	TGTGCCAGCAGCCGAGGGACAGGTTCGTATGGCTACACCTTC
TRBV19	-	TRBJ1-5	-	CASSIVGGSNQPQHF	TGTGCCAGTAGTATCGTCGGAGGTAGCAATCAGCCCCAGCATTTT
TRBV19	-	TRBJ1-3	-	CASSPTDSSGNTIYF	TGTGCCAGTAGTCCGACCGACAGCTCTGGAAACACCATATATTTT
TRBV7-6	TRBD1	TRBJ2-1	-	CASRGTDYNEQFF	TGTGCCAGCAGAGGGACAGACTACAATGAGCAGTTCTTC
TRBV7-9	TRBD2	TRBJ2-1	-	CASSSGTSGYNEQFF	TGTGCCAGCAGTTCCGGGACTAGCGGATACAATGAGCAGTTCTTC
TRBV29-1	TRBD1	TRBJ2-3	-	CSVGDRGRADTQYF	TGCAGCGTTGGGGACAGGGGGCGTGCAGATACGCAGTATTTT
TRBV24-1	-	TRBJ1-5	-	CATSDLSGENQPQHF	TGTGCCACCAGTGATTTATCGGGAGAAAATCAGCCCCAGCATTTT
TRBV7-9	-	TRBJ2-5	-	CASSLGATQETQYF	TGTGCCAGCAGCTTAGGGGCTACTCAAGAGACCCAGTACTTC
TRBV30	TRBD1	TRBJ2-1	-	CAWSRTGLSNNEQFF	TGTGCCTGGAGTCGGACAGGGCTTTCCAACAATGAGCAGTTCTTC
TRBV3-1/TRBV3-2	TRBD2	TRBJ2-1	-	CASSHDGGSYNEQFF	TGTGCCAGCAGCCACGACGGGGGGAGTTACAATGAGCAGTTCTTC
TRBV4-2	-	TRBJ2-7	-	CASSQGVGGNYEQYF	TGTGCCAGCAGCCAAGGGGTAGGGGGAAACTACGAGCAGTACTTC
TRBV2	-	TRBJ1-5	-	CASNGGNSNQPQHF	TGTGCCAGCAACGGAGGGAATAGCAATCAGCCCCAGCATTTT
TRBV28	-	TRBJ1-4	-	CASRQQGSEKLFF	TGTGCCAGCAGACAACAGGGTTCGGAAAAACTGTTTTTT
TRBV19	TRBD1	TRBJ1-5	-	CASSIGGTVRNQPQHF	TGTGCCAGTAGTATAGGGGGGACAGTCCGCAATCAGCCCCAGCATTTT
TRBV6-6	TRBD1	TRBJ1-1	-	CASTRTGLITEAFF	TGTGCCAGCACCAGGACAGGGTTGATCACTGAAGCTTTCTTT
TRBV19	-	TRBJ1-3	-	CASSIRTRSSGNTIYF	TGTGCCAGTAGTATCAGGACAAGGAGCTCTGGAAACACCATATATTTT
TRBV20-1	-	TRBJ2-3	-	CSASRRGTDTQYF	TGCAGTGCTAGTAGGCGGGGCACAGATACGCAGTATTTT
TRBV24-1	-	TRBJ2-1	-	CATSDWRGSNNEQFF	TGTGCCACCAGTGATTGGAGGGGATCTAACAATGAGCAGTTCTTC
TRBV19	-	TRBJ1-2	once	CASILQGESYGYTF	TGTGCCAGTATCCTACAGGGTGAAAGCTATGGCTACACCTTC
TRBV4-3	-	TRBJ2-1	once	CASSPRGGSGVGRNEQFF	TGCGCCAGCAGCCCCCGGGGTGGTAGCGGTGTTGGAAGGAATGAGCAGTTCTTC
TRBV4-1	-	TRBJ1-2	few	CASSQVDRYGYTF	TGCGCCAGCAGCCAAGTCGACAGATATGGCTACACCTTC
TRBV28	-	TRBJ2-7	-	CASSHDIGLSYEQYF	TGTGCCAGCAGTCACGACATCGGACTCTCCTACGAGCAGTACTTC
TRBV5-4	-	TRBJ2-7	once	CASSSNYEQYF	TGTGCCAGCAGTTCTAACTACGAGCAGTACTTC
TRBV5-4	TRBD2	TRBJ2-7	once	CASSPGLAESYEQYF	TGTGCCAGCAGCCCGGGACTAGCGGAATCCTACGAGCAGTACTTC
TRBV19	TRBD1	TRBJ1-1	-	CASSLQGSTEAFF	TGTGCCAGTAGTCTACAGGGGAGCACTGAAGCTTTCTTT
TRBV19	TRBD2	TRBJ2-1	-	CASSSYASGGFGNEQFF	TGTGCCAGTAGTTCGTACGCTAGCGGGGGTTTTGGAAATGAGCAGTTCTTC
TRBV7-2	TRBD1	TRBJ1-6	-	CASSLAGQGLGSPLHF	TGTGCCAGCAGCTTAGCGGGACAGGGATTGGGGTCACCCCTCCACTTT
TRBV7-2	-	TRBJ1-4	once	CASSLAKGLGEKLFF	TGTGCCAGCAGCTTAGCAAAGGGGCTAGGGGAAAAACTGTTTTTT
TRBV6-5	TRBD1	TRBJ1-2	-	CASSDRGRDGYGYTF	TGTGCCAGCAGCGACAGGGGGCGCGATGGCTATGGCTACACCTTC
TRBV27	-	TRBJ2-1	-	CASKSLSARGEQFF	TGTGCCAGCAAGTCTCTCTCCGCAAGGGGTGAGCAGTTCTTC
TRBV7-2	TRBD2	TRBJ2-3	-	CASSWLGLASPDTQYF	TGTGCCAGCAGCTGGTTGGGACTAGCCTCGCCAGATACGCAGTATTTT
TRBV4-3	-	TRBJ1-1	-	CASSQVTGRGTEAFF	TGCGCCAGCAGCCAAGTCACAGGGAGGGGCACTGAAGCTTTCTTT
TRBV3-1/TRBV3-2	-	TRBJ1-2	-	CASSQVRDKGGDTF	TGTGCCAGCAGCCAAGTTAGGGACAAGGGTGGAGACACCTTC
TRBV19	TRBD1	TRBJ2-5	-	CASSIVRGRGETQYF	TGTGCCAGTAGTATCGTCAGGGGGCGAGGGGAGACCCAGTACTTC
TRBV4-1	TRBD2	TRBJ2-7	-	CASSQDMAGAYEQYF	TGCGCCAGCAGCCAAGATATGGCGGGGGCCTACGAGCAGTACTTC
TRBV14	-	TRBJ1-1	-	CASGRTLGTEAFF	TGTGCCAGCGGAAGGACACTGGGAACTGAAGCTTTCTTT
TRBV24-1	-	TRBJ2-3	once	CATSDSRTGTTDTQYF	TGTGCCACCAGTGATTCTCGCACAGGGACCACAGATACGCAGTATTTT
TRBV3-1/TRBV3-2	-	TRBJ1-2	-	CASSPGGGWVGYGYTF	TGTGCCAGCAGCCCAGGAGGAGGGTGGGTCGGTTATGGCTACACCTTC
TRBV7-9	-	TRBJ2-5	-	CASSPQETQYF	TGTGCCAGCAGCCCACAAGAGACCCAGTACTTC
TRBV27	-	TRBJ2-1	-	CASSRKTSASVGNEQFF	TGTGCCAGCAGCCGAAAAACATCGGCTAGCGTGGGCAATGAGCAGTTCTTC
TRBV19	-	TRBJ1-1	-	CASSIKETGEAFF	TGTGCCAGTAGTATAAAAGAGACAGGTGAAGCTTTCTTT
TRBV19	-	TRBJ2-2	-	CASSMAPGELFF	TGTGCCAGTAGTATGGCTCCCGGGGAGCTGTTTTTT
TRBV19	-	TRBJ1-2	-	CASSMGTGLGYGYTF	TGTGCCAGTAGTATGGGCACAGGGCTGGGCTATGGCTACACCTTC